These T cell receptor beta chains were read from a single sample in a study of cytomegalovirus exposure and HLA in healthy donors. The repertoire was sequenced with immunoSEQ multiplex PCR; TCRdb's copy has only in-frame clones and lacks some. This sample yields approximately 190,000 clones, of which 80% to 85% are seen a single time; under 0.9% belongs to the top ten. Sequenced input: PBMCs. The receptors were sampled from a woman under 30 in good health and CMV-seronegative. Both conserved end residues are part of each CDR3. D genes are given only for firm matches. Clone size is not always given. Where it is, it says once, few, many or a class for expanded clones.

j_gene: TRBJ1-3; abundance: NA; d_gene: NA; v_gene: TRBV18; CDR3aa: CASSPASPGSGNTIYF; CDR3nt: TGTGCCAGCTCACCAGCTTCCCCCGGCTCTGGAAACACCATATATTTT
j_gene: TRBJ1-1; abundance: NA; d_gene: NA; v_gene: TRBV6-5; CDR3aa: CASSYSTGEAFF; CDR3nt: TGTGCCAGCAGTTACTCGACTGGGGAGGCTTTCTTT
j_gene: TRBJ2-7; abundance: once; d_gene: TRBD2; v_gene: TRBV6-5; CDR3aa: CASKSGSGYEQYF; CDR3nt: TGTGCCAGCAAAAGCGGGAGTGGGTACGAGCAGTACTTC
j_gene: TRBJ2-7; abundance: once; d_gene: NA; v_gene: TRBV7-8; CDR3aa: CASSLYRSSYEQYF; CDR3nt: TGTGCCAGCAGCTTATATAGGAGCTCCTACGAGCAGTACTTC
j_gene: TRBJ2-7; abundance: NA; d_gene: TRBD2; v_gene: TRBV2; CDR3aa: CASSRLTSGYEQYF; CDR3nt: TGTGCCAGCAGTAGACTGACTAGCGGTTACGAGCAGTACTTC
j_gene: TRBJ2-7; abundance: NA; d_gene: NA; v_gene: TRBV14; CDR3aa: CASSQERNLPWDEQYF; CDR3nt: TGTGCCAGCAGCCAAGAGAGGAACCTACCTTGGGACGAGCAGTACTTC
j_gene: TRBJ2-5; abundance: few; d_gene: NA; v_gene: TRBV5-1; CDR3aa: CASSLGGWETQYF; CDR3nt: TGCGCCAGCAGCTTGGGGGGCTGGGAGACCCAGTACTTC
j_gene: TRBJ1-2; abundance: NA; d_gene: NA; v_gene: TRBV11-2; CDR3aa: CASSLLGSGVAVGYTF; CDR3nt: TGTGCCAGCAGCCTCCTTGGGTCGGGAGTGGCGGTTGGCTACACCTTC
j_gene: TRBJ2-2; abundance: NA; d_gene: TRBD1; v_gene: TRBV6-8; CDR3aa: CADRPGQGATGELFF; CDR3nt: TGTGCCGACCGACCGGGACAGGGAGCCACCGGGGAGCTGTTTTTT
j_gene: TRBJ1-5; abundance: NA; d_gene: NA; v_gene: TRBV28; CDR3aa: CASTRASPSGEPQHF; CDR3nt: TGTGCCAGCACTAGGGCCAGCCCGTCGGGGGAGCCCCAGCATTTT